This TCR beta chain emerged from a study of technical replicates of blood from a handful of donors. The table lists this clone with a count of one. Trimming pared 3 bases from V and 0 bases from J, leaving 17 bases between. This CDR3 region has 17 residues. CDR1 MDHEN and CDR2 SYDVKM come from the germline V gene. Profiling relied on immunoSEQ multiplex PCR, and the TCRdb table lists in-frame clones only, not all of them. The data contain some 82,000 clones, around 94% of them seen just once; the ten biggest clones take up about 0.4%. Sequenced input: T cells isolated from PBMCs. The receptor was isolated from a human donor in good health. V and J are TRBV28 and TRBJ1-1; D is ambiguous. The CDR3 here is CASSLEVGRSLNTEAFF. Written as DNA, the CDR3 is TGTGCCAGCAGTTTGGAGGTAGGACGGAGCCTGAACACTGAAGCTTTCTTT.